The 19 T cell receptor beta chains below all came from one sample that was sequenced in a study of OX40 agonist ivuxolimab in advanced cancers. Data came from immunoSEQ multiplex PCR; TCRdb stores just in-frame clones and leaves some out. The table lists 50,000 to 80,000 clones, just under 85% of them singletons. The sequencing here drew on CD4+ or CD8+ T cells sorted from blood, taken in a trial of the OX40 agonist ivuxolimab. All receptors come from an adult with an advanced solid tumor such as melanoma, head and neck, liver or kidney cancer.

The chain joins TRBV4-3 to TRBJ1-2, with 8 bases that match TRBD1. The CDR3 consists of 14 residues. Germline V gene data show CDR1 as LGHNA and CDR2 as YSLEER. Trimming at V came to 1 base and at J to 6 bases, leaving 4 bases not matched to a gene. CDR3 in DNA: TGCGCCAGCAGCCAAGTGGGGGGACAGGATGGCTACACCTTC. Amino acids: CASSQVGGQDGYTF.

The chain joins TRBV6-5 to TRBJ1-1; D gene ambiguous. The CDR3 loop spans 12 amino acids. Germline values: CDR1 MNHEY, CDR2 SVGAGI. V gave up 10 bases and J gave up 0 bases, with 9 bases separating them. CDR3 in DNA: TGTGCCACCGCCGGGATGAACACTGAAGCTTTCTTT. This translates into CATAGMNTEAFF.

The gene calls are TRBV19 and TRBJ2-7; 11 nucleotides match TRBD2. V gave up 5 bases and J gave up 4 bases; unmatched junction bases: 4. The CDR3 loop spans 14 amino acids. The germline V gene encodes CDR1 LNHDA and CDR2 SQIVND (reference sequence). CDR3 loop: CASSRLAGLYEQYF. Written as DNA, the CDR3 is TGTGCCAGTAGTCGACTAGCGGGACTATACGAGCAGTACTTC.

The rearrangement uses TRBV18 and TRBJ1-6; no clear D gene. The CDR3 extends over 15 amino acids. V was cut by 0 bases and J by 3 bases, with 6 bases left in between. Germline CDR1 and CDR2: KGHSH and LQKENI. The CDR3, as DNA: TGTGCCAGCTCACCACCGGGAGACTATAATTCACCCCTCCACTTT. It specifies CASSPPGDYNSPLHF.

This clone was observed a single time. This chain connects TRBV5-4 to TRBJ2-1; D unresolved. The CDR3 has 13 amino acids. Trimming removed 3 bases from V and 6 bases from J, with 10 bases in between. Germline CDR1 is SGHNT and CDR2 is YYREEE (reference sequence). CDR3 coding DNA: TGTGCCAGCAGCTATAAGTGGGGCAATGAGCAGTTCTTC. It translates to CASSYKWGNEQFF.

The V gene is TRBV6-1, the J gene TRBJ2-3; 8 bases agree with TRBD1. Germline CDR1 reads MNHNS; CDR2 reads SASEGT. Germline trimming cut 2 bases from V and 1 base from J; bases unmatched to any gene: 5. There are 16 residues in the CDR3. The CDR3 bases are TGTGCCAGCAGTGAACCAGGGGGCGCGGGCACAGATACGCAGTATTTT. The encoded protein is CASSEPGGAGTDTQYF.

The chain couples TRBV6-5 to TRBJ2-3, with 9 positions matching TRBD1. The ends lost 4 bases at V and 3 bases at J; junction bases unmatched: 8. Germline lookup yields CDR1 MNHEY and CDR2 SVGAGI. The CDR3 spans 16 residues. This CDR3 is CASSWGQGSRTDTQYF. The CDR3 region has the DNA TGTGCCAGCAGTTGGGGACAGGGTAGCAGGACAGATACGCAGTATTTT.

The chain is built from TRBV10-3 and TRBJ1-3; maybe TRBD1 (6 bases). The germline V and J ends were trimmed by 2 bases and 0 bases, with 14 bases remaining between them. CDR1 and CDR2 (germline): ENHRY, SYGVKD. The CDR3 runs 17 residues. The CDR3 DNA follows: TGTGCCATCAGTGAGCAGGGGCCTACGAGCTCTGGAAACACCATATATTTT. It is translated as CAISEQGPTSSGNTIYF.

This chain links TRBV30 with TRBJ2-3; 10 positions match TRBD2. In germline, CDR1 is GTSNPN, CDR2 SVGIG (reference sequence). The CDR3 is made up of 16 amino acids. V lost 0 bases and J lost 1; bases outside the gene matches: 4. CDR3 sequence reads: CAWSVGSGGGTDTQYF. The CDR3 DNA is TGTGCCTGGAGTGTAGGCAGCGGGGGGGGCACAGATACGCAGTATTTT.

The chain carries TRBV5-1 and TRBJ1-2, with D uncertain. The germline gives CDR1 SGHRS, CDR2 YFSETQ. Trimming took 0 bases from V and 8 from J, leaving 11 bases between them. The CDR3 has 13 amino acids. This CDR3 is CASSLERGYGYTF. The CDR3 DNA follows: TGCGCCAGCAGCTTGGAGCGCGGGTACGGCTACACCTTC.

The chain recombines TRBV18 with TRBJ2-5; D is possibly TRBD2 (5 bases). The germline CDR1 and CDR2 sequences are KGHSH and LQKENI. This CDR3 contains 14 residues. V was cut by 2 bases and J by 5 bases, with 12 bases left in between. Here the CDR3 reads CASSPIGAVETQYF. DNA of the CDR3: TGTGCCAGCTCACCAATTGGAGCGGTGGAGACCCAGTACTTC.

This clone was detected only once. The chain is built from TRBV19 and TRBJ1-5; weak D call: TRBD1 (5 bases). V was shortened by 7 bases and J by 2 bases, with 18 bases between the two germline ends. Germline values: CDR1 LNHDA, CDR2 SQIVND (reference sequence). The CDR3 extends over 16 amino acids. In DNA, the CDR3 is TGTGCCAGTAACCTCCAGGGTGTGCGGGGCAATCAGCCCCAGCATTTT. Its protein product is CASNLQGVRGNQPQHF. Full variable domain (outside the CDR3, taken from reference TRBV19 and TRBJ1-5): DGGITQSPKYLFRKEGQNVTLSCEQNLNHDAMYWYRQDPGQGLRLIYYSQIVNDFQKGDIAEGYSVSREKKESFPLTVTSAQKNPTAFYLCASNLQGVRGNQPQHFGDGTRLSIL.

The chain employs TRBV19 and TRBJ1-3, with a tentative D call TRBD1 (5 bases). V gave up 7 bases and J gave up 5 bases, with 21 bases separating them. Germline-derived CDR1 and CDR2 are LNHDA and SQIVND (reference sequence). The CDR3 has 16 residues. The CDR3 DNA is TGTGCCAGTACGGCACCCCCGGGGCAAGGAAGAAACACCATATATTTT. It codes for CASTAPPGQGRNTIYF.

Only a few counts were recorded for this clone. The genes are TRBV30 and TRBJ2-7; 9 bases line up with TRBD2. Germline values: CDR1 GTSNPN, CDR2 SVGIG (reference sequence). The J segment lost 1 base and the V segment lost 3 bases, leaving 10 bases of the junction unmatched. CDR3 size: 16 residues. Here the CDR3 DNA reads TGTGCCTGGAGCCGGGGGACTAGCCTCGTTTCCTACGAGCAGTACTTC. Translating gives CAWSRGTSLVSYEQYF.

The V call is TRBV7-9, the J call TRBJ1-1; D possibly corresponds to TRBD1 (5 bases). The CDR3 loop spans 14 amino acids. Looked up from germline, CDR1 is SEHNR and CDR2 is FQNEAQ (reference sequence). The ends were cut back, 3 bases at V and 5 bases at J, with 13 bases in the middle. CDR3: CASSLGQGYTEAFF. CDR3 DNA sequence: TGTGCCAGCAGCTTGGGGCAGGGATATACTGAAGCTTTCTTT.

The genes are TRBV28 and TRBJ1-1; no firm D call. From germline, CDR1 is MDHEN and CDR2 SYDVKM. Trimming stripped 6 bases from V and 4 bases from J, with 12 bases between. CDR3 size: 13 residues. This CDR3 reads CASRLDRGTEAFF. CDR3 coding DNA: TGTGCCAGCAGGCTAGATCGGGGCACTGAAGCTTTCTTT.

The V gene is TRBV10-3, the J gene TRBJ1-1; the D gene is possibly TRBD1 (5 bases). Germline CDR1 ENHRY, CDR2 SYGVKD. The CDR3 extends over 16 amino acids. Trimming took off 4 bases at V and 0 bases at J, with 15 bases between the two ends. CDR3 residues: CAISASTGTLNTEAFF. In DNA, the CDR3 is TGTGCCATCAGTGCAAGTACCGGGACCTTGAACACTGAAGCTTTCTTT.

The chain carries TRBV4-2 and TRBJ2-5; tentatively, D is TRBD1 (6 bases). The germline V and J ends were trimmed by 4 bases and 3 bases, with 12 bases remaining between them. The germline V gene encodes CDR1 LGHNA and CDR2 YNFKEQ. The CDR3 length is 14 residues. The CDR3 spells CASSPPDREETQYF. The CDR3 DNA follows: TGTGCCAGCAGCCCCCCGGACAGAGAAGAGACCCAGTACTTC.

The chain uses TRBV9 and TRBJ1-2; D call uncertain. Germline V CDR1 and CDR2: SGDLS, YYNGEE. The length of the CDR3 is 14 residues. The V end lost 0 bases, the J end lost 4 bases, and 10 bases lay between the germline ends. The CDR3 bases are TGTGCCAGCAGCGTAGCTCGGGAGTCCTATGGCTACACCTTC. It translates to CASSVARESYGYTF.